This T cell receptor beta chain was found in a study of cytomegalovirus exposure and HLA in healthy donors. The CDR3 consists of 14 residues. V was shortened by 3 bases and J by 2 bases, with 10 bases between the two germline ends. Germline values: CDR1 KGHSH, CDR2 LQKENI. In the PCR, 60 Vbeta and 13 Jbeta primers were used. Method: immunoSEQ multiplex PCR; TCRdb's copy keeps in-frame clones and lacks some. The sample consists of some 250,000 clones, 82% of them appearing once. V usage is TRBV18 and J usage is TRBJ1-1; TRBD1 might be the D (5 bases). What was sequenced was PBMCs. The receptor's source is a woman aged 40 to 50 in good health and CMV-seropositive. CDR3 in amino acids: CASSPQRTNTEAFF. For the CDR3, the DNA is TGTGCCAGCTCACCCCAACGGACAAACACTGAAGCTTTCTTT.